This entry lists 19 T cell receptor beta chains sequenced from one sample in a study of OX40 agonist ivuxolimab in advanced cancers. Profiling relied on immunoSEQ multiplex PCR, and the TCRdb table lists in-frame clones only, not all of them. Of 29,000 or so clones in the sample, roughly nine tenths are singletons; the top ten hold about 9.4%. The specimen comprised CD4+ or CD8+ T cells sorted from blood, sampled in a trial of the OX40 agonist ivuxolimab. These receptors originate from an adult with an advanced solid tumor such as melanoma, head and neck, liver or kidney cancer.

V usage is TRBV5-6 and J usage is TRBJ2-1; D is unclear. The CDR3 totals 17 residues. The V end was cut by 0 bases, the J end by 0 bases, with 13 bases between. CDR1 is SGHDT and CDR2 is YYEEEE in the germline V gene. The CDR3 bases are TGTGCCAGCAGCTTGGCCTTGGGGATGAGCTCCTACAATGAGCAGTTCTTC. Translation: CASSLALGMSSYNEQFF.

This clone was picked up one time. The rearrangement links TRBV9 to TRBJ2-3; TRBD2 is a possible D gene (6 bases). The germline V and J ends were trimmed by 5 bases and 0 bases, with 16 bases remaining between them. The CDR3 is 16 residues long. Germline assignment: CDR1 SGDLS and CDR2 YYNGEE. In nucleotides, the CDR3 is TGTGCCAGCAGTCGGGGGAGCGTCCCTAGCACAGATACGCAGTATTTT. Translation gives CASSRGSVPSTDTQYF.

This sequence joins TRBV10-3 and TRBJ1-3; D gene unclear. V was pared by 3 bases and J by 0 bases, with 6 bases between. The CDR3 covers 14 residues. Germline CDR1 and CDR2: ENHRY and SYGVKD. The CDR3 DNA reads as TGTGCCATCAGTGACAGAAACTCTGGAAACACCATATATTTT. Its translation: CAISDRNSGNTIYF.

This clone was seen once. The chain has TRBV10-3 and TRBJ2-7, with TRBD2 matching over 7 bases. The J segment lost 0 bases and the V segment lost 3 bases, leaving 2 bases of the junction unmatched. Germline-derived CDR1 and CDR2 are ENHRY and SYGVKD. The CDR3 loop spans 14 amino acids. The DNA for the CDR3 is TGTGCCATCAGTGAATCGGGGGGCTCCTACGAGCAGTACTTC. Translation gives CAISESGGSYEQYF.

The rearrangement joins TRBV19 to TRBJ1-1; a possible D gene is TRBD1 (5 bases). The germline V gene encodes CDR1 LNHDA and CDR2 SQIVND (reference sequence). Trimming pared 0 bases from V and 6 bases from J, leaving 14 bases between. This CDR3 region has 15 residues. CDR3 protein: CASSIDWAGTPEAFF. Here the CDR3 DNA reads TGTGCCAGTAGTATAGATTGGGCAGGGACCCCTGAAGCTTTCTTT.

V usage is TRBV29-1 and J usage is TRBJ2-1; D is ambiguous. V lost 5 bases to trimming and J lost 0 bases, with 8 bases between them. From germline, CDR1 is SQVTM and CDR2 ANQGSEA. The CDR3 extends over 13 amino acids. The CDR3 DNA reads as TGCAGCGTTCTTGGCGACTCCTACAATGAGCAGTTCTTC. Protein product: CSVLGDSYNEQFF.

The J gene is TRBJ2-7, the V gene TRBV9, with 8 bases identical to TRBD2. The CDR3 sequence is 15 residues long. With V trimmed by 3 bases and J by 4 bases, 9 bases remained unmatched. Germline V gene lookup returns CDR1 SGDLS and CDR2 YYNGEE. CDR3 sequence (DNA): TGTGCCAGCAGCGCGAGCGGGGGTATCGGGTACGAGCAGTACTTC. This sequence encodes CASSASGGIGYEQYF.

The chain joins TRBV7-6 to TRBJ2-1; maybe TRBD2 (5 bases). CDR1 is SGHVS and CDR2 is FNYEAQ in the germline V gene. The CDR3 spans 13 residues. Trimming took 0 bases from V and 8 from J, leaving 8 bases between them. The CDR3: CASSLARGYEQFF. CDR3 nucleotide sequence: TGTGCCAGCAGCTTAGCGAGAGGGTATGAGCAGTTCTTC.

V and J are TRBV19 and TRBJ1-2, with TRBD1 as a possible D gene (6 bases). V dropped 5 bases and J dropped 7 bases, with 20 bases sitting between them. CDR1 and CDR2 (germline): LNHDA, SQIVND (reference sequence). The CDR3 is made up of 15 amino acids. The CDR3 nucleotides are TGTGCCAGTAGTCTGGGGGCGATCGGGATCCGTGGCTACACCTTC. This sequence encodes CASSLGAIGIRGYTF.

The V gene is TRBV7-9, the J gene TRBJ2-7, with D perhaps matching TRBD1 or TRBD2 (5 bases each). V was trimmed by 2 bases and J by 0 bases, leaving 17 bases between them. CDR3 size: 17 residues. Germline V gene lookup returns CDR1 SEHNR and CDR2 FQNEAQ (reference sequence). CDR3 nucleotide sequence: TGTGCCAGCAGCTTACTTATATGGGGGACCATCTCCTACGAGCAGTACTTC. It codes for CASSLLIWGTISYEQYF.

This chain uses TRBV4-1 with TRBJ2-7; 8 nucleotides align to TRBD1. CDR1 is MGHRA, CDR2 YSYEKL, per germline. CDR3 length: 13 residues. The J segment lost 4 bases and the V segment lost 2 bases, leaving 1 base of the junction unmatched. CDR3 region: CASSQRQGYEQYF. CDR3 DNA sequence: TGCGCCAGCAGCCAAAGACAGGGGTACGAGCAGTACTTC.

By share of the sample, this clone is medium-sized. The V call is TRBV5-1, the J call TRBJ2-7, with 7 bases fitting TRBD1. Germline-derived CDR1 and CDR2 are SGHRS and YFSETQ. With V trimmed by 4 bases and J by 3 bases, 10 bases remained unmatched. The CDR3 consists of 15 residues. CDR3 in DNA: TGCGCCAGCAGCCTTCAATCTCGACAGGGCTACGAGCAGTACTTC. It yields the protein CASSLQSRQGYEQYF.

The V gene is TRBV27, the J gene TRBJ2-1, with 8 bases lining up with TRBD2. CDR3 size: 16 residues. CDR1 is MNHEY and CDR2 is SMNVEV in the germline V gene (reference sequence). J was trimmed by 4 bases and V by 0 bases; bases with no gene match: 5. CDR3 amino acids: CASSLSGRGVYNEQFF. DNA of the CDR3: TGTGCCAGCAGTTTATCTGGGCGGGGGGTTTACAATGAGCAGTTCTTC.

This clone showed up just once. The chain links TRBV7-8 to TRBJ2-7; TRBD1 matches 8 bases. V dropped 4 bases and J dropped 7; count of bases not matched to a gene: 6. CDR1 and CDR2 (germline): SGHVS, FQNEAQ. The length of the CDR3 is 13 residues. The CDR3 reads CASSYRGSGEQYF. The CDR3 region has the DNA TGTGCCAGCAGCTACAGGGGGTCGGGTGAGCAGTACTTC.

J is TRBJ2-7 and V is TRBV5-4; tentative D call: TRBD2 (5 bases). The CDR3 runs 13 residues. V was cut by 7 bases and J by 3 bases, with 14 bases left in between. CDR1 is SGHNT, CDR2 YYREEE, per germline (reference sequence). CDR3 nucleotides: TGTGCCAGCGGACCCCCGGGATTCTACGAGCAGTACTTC. Its translation: CASGPPGFYEQYF.

This clone was seen a handful of times. This sequence joins TRBV19 and TRBJ1-1, with D hard to call. Between the trimmed V and J ends, which lost 2 bases and 4 bases, there was a span of 14 bases. Per germline, CDR1 LNHDA and CDR2 SQIVND (reference sequence). The CDR3 extends over 15 amino acids. The CDR3 DNA sequence: TGTGCCAGTAGTATATGGTCAGATGCGGTCACTGAAGCTTTCTTT. Protein product: CASSIWSDAVTEAFF.

V is TRBV7-3 and J is TRBJ2-2; 11 bases match TRBD2. The V gene end was trimmed by 5 bases and the J gene end by 6 bases; junction bases not matched to a gene: 5. The CDR3 sequence is 15 residues long. Germline V gene data show CDR1 as SGHTA and CDR2 as FQGTGA. DNA for the CDR3: TGTGCCAGCAGCCAACTAGCGGGGGTGGCCGGGGAGCTGTTTTTT. This gives the protein CASSQLAGVAGELFF.

This chain links TRBV5-1 with TRBJ1-1, with TRBD1 matching 8 bases. Germline trimming cut 0 bases from V and 10 bases from J; bases unmatched to any gene: 5. The CDR3 loop spans 13 amino acids. Germline CDR1 SGHRS, CDR2 YFSETQ. The CDR3 DNA reads as TGCGCCAGCAGCTTGGCCGGTACAGGGGGAGCTTTCTTT. This gives the protein CASSLAGTGGAFF.

This clone was counted a single time. This chain connects TRBV9 to TRBJ2-7; 8 positions agree with TRBD2. CDR1 and CDR2 from the germline V gene are SGDLS and YYNGEE. The V and J ends lost 2 bases and 0 bases, in that order; junction bases with no gene match: 4. The CDR3 extends over 15 amino acids. The CDR3 bases are TGTGCCAGCAGCGTTTTTAGCGGGGTCTCCTACGAGCAGTACTTC. Amino acids: CASSVFSGVSYEQYF.